Reported below is one T cell receptor (beta chain). Its antigen is unknown. The record has no base qualities; no much larger clone is one base away. This specimen comes from a study of OX40 agonist ivuxolimab in advanced cancers. About the investigation overall: The costimulatory receptor OX40 (CD134) was targeted by ivuxolimab, a fully human IgG2 agonistic monoclonal antibody. The purpose of peripheral TCRbeta sequencing was to test whether ivuxolimab changed TCR sequence diversity and led to clonal T-cell expansion. Patients were allowed to have had prior anti-PD-1, anti-PD-L1 or anti-CTLA-4 therapy, and around 40% of the dose-escalation patients had previously received checkpoint inhibitors. Among the 52 dose-escalation patients, 19 had hepatocellular carcinoma, around 15 melanoma, 9 renal cell carcinoma and 9 head and neck cancer. Three dose-escalation patients achieved partial responses, one with hepatocellular carcinoma and two with cutaneous melanoma. Intravenous ivuxolimab was administered to patients every 2 weeks at six dose levels: 0.01, 0.1, 0.3, 1.5, 3 and 10 mg/kg. In the dose-escalation cohort, 82.7% of patients were male, and the mean age was around 60 years, with a range of 23 to 79. The paper covers the monotherapy dose-escalation part of the phase I ivuxolimab trial, which included N ≈ 52 patients. The research as a whole found: Low levels of normalized T-cell clonal expansion were also seen in some nonresponding patients. Clonal expansion of both CD4+ and CD8+ blood T cells was observed from baseline to week 6 at doses 0.1 to 3.0 mg/kg. Which antigens the clonally expanded peripheral T cells were specific for was not determined. In the 0.1-3.0 mg/kg groups, partial responders had among the lowest normalized peripheral clonal expansion, particularly in CD8+ T cells. After ivuxolimab, CD8+ T cells had more expanded clones than CD4+ T cells on average.

Genomic DNA was extracted from sorted cells for sequencing of the TCRbeta CDR3 region. The immunoSEQ Assay was used for sequencing of TCRbeta CDR3 regions. Not all clones reach the TCRdb copy of this immuneACCESS table, which keeps in-frame sequences only. Checked studies attribute under half of the gap to unresolved V genes and leave the rest unexplained. The sample table lists 50,000 to 70,000 clones, about 85% of them with a count of one. Of the sample, 3% falls within the top ten clones. Patients with autoimmune disease history or receiving systemic immunosuppression were excluded from the trial. Peripheral blood for TCR sequencing was collected from all dose cohorts at baseline, on cycle 4 day 1, and on cycle 7 day 1. Samples were obtained from an open-label, multicenter, first-in-human phase I dose-escalation trial of ivuxolimab. Adults with locally advanced or metastatic head and neck squamous cell, hepatocellular, melanoma or renal cell carcinoma were enrolled in the trial. CD4+ and CD8+ T cells were sorted separately from peripheral blood before TCR sequencing.

The clonotype comes from an adult with an advanced solid tumor such as melanoma, head and neck, liver or kidney cancer. Here the sequenced sample was CD4+ or CD8+ T cells sorted from blood, taken in a trial of the OX40 agonist ivuxolimab.

The DNA sequence reads TGTGCCAGCAGCTTTTTAGGATGGCTAGCGGGAGGTCAAGAGACCCAGTACTTC. Translated, it reads CASSFLGWLAGGQETQYF. This sequence uses TRBV7-6 and TRBJ2-5; 11 bases in the middle match TRBD2. From its cysteine to its phenylalanine, the CDR3 spans 18 amino acids. Only CDR3 DNA remains: 54 bases, in frame from the first base. Unmatched junction bases come to 11, with V trimmed by 3 bases and J by 2 bases. The germline V gene encodes CDR1 SGHVS and CDR2 FNYEAQ.